This TCR beta chain was captured in a study of CD8 T cells in Susac syndrome. With random hexamers, roughly 0.5 to 1 ug RNA was reverse transcribed. TCRdb re-called the immunoSEQ multiplex PCR reads with MiXCR, one entry per CDR3 protein. The sample holds about 150,000 distinct CDR3 sequences; approximately 95% are singletons and the top ten take about 0.11%. V lost 2 bases and J 6 bases, leaving 14 bases between the germline ends. The CDR3 spans 14 residues. Germline V gene lookup returns CDR1 SGHNT and CDR2 YYREEE (reference sequence). The sequencing sample was made of CD4+ T cells from PBMCs. The V gene is TRBV5-4, the J gene TRBJ1-1; possible D gene TRBD1, 5 bases. The source of this sequence is a human donor with multiple sclerosis. The CDR3 is CASSFYTGTPEAFF. The CDR3 DNA reads as TGTGCCAGCAGCTTCTACACCGGGACGCCTGAAGCTTTCTTT.